The 13 T cell receptor beta chains given below trace back to one sample, sequenced in a study of Ad26.COV2.S vaccination and SARS-CoV-2 variants. Sequencing was performed with immunoSEQ multiplex PCR; in TCRdb, only in-frame clones are kept and a portion is missing. The sample carries about 350,000 clones, 92% recorded once. The sequencing used peripheral blood, collected after recovery from COVID-19. Receptors were obtained from a human donor who had recovered from COVID-19.

The rearrangement uses TRBV5-6 and TRBJ1-2; D is perhaps TRBD1 (5 bases). The germline CDR1 and CDR2 sequences are SGHDT and YYEEEE. V lost 2 bases, J lost 6 bases, and 17 bases lay in between. The CDR3 totals 15 residues. CDR3 sequence reads: CASSFGWGQGNGYTF. The CDR3 DNA follows: TGTGCCAGCAGCTTTGGGTGGGGCCAGGGAAATGGCTACACCTTC.

The chain joins TRBV6-5 to TRBJ1-4; D unresolved. Germline CDR1 and CDR2: MNHEY and SVGAGI. This CDR3 has 13 amino acids. Between the trimmed V and J ends, which lost 8 bases and 7 bases, there was a span of 14 bases. CDR3: CASRLGRGEKLFF. The CDR3 region has the DNA TGTGCCAGCCGCCTTGGTCGTGGTGAAAAACTGTTTTTT.

The gene calls are TRBV5-1 and TRBJ1-5; 9 bases are a match to TRBD1. Germline CDR1 SGHRS, CDR2 YFSETQ. There are 16 residues in the CDR3. V shed 4 bases and J 3 bases; nucleotides not matched to a gene: 8. CDR3: CASSPGTGTSNQPQHF. Here the CDR3 DNA reads TGCGCCAGCAGCCCCGGGACAGGGACTTCCAATCAGCCCCAGCATTTT. Full variable domain (outside the CDR3, taken from reference TRBV5-1 and TRBJ1-5): KAGVTQTPRYLIKTRGQQVTLSCSPISGHRSVSWYQQTPGQGLQFLFEYFSETQRNKGNFPGRFSGRQFSNSRSEMNVSTLELGDSALYLCASSPGTGTSNQPQHFGDGTRLSIL.

This chain uses TRBV7-2 with TRBJ1-1; D remains ambiguous. The CDR3 sequence is 12 residues long. Germline CDR1 SGHTA, CDR2 FQGNSA. V dropped 1 base and J dropped 5 bases, with 5 bases sitting between them. CDR3 coding DNA: TGTGCCAGCAGCTTAGGGGAAACTGAAGCTTTCTTT. This gives the protein CASSLGETEAFF. The full variable domain, rest sourced from reference TRBV7-2 and TRBJ1-1, is GAGVSQSPSNKVTEKGKDVELRCDPISGHTALYWYRQSLGQGLEFLIYFQGNSAPDKSGLPSDRFSAERTGGSVSTLTIQRTQQEDSAVYLCASSLGETEAFFGQGTRLTVV.

CDR3 residues: CASSPDRRYGYTF. DNA of the CDR3: TGTGCCAGCAGCCCTGACAGGCGCTATGGCTACACCTTC. The rearrangement links TRBV7-2 to TRBJ1-2, with D tentatively TRBD1 (6 bases). V lost 5 bases to trimming and J lost 4 bases, with 11 bases between them. Per germline, CDR1 SGHTA and CDR2 FQGNSA. The CDR3 has 13 amino acids.

The DNA of the CDR3 is TGCGCCAGCAGCTTAACCCGGGGGCTCTACGAGCAGTACTTC. Translation gives CASSLTRGLYEQYF. The chain uses TRBV5-1 and TRBJ2-7, with D possibly being TRBD1 or TRBD2 (6 bases each). This CDR3 is built from 14 residues. V lost 2 bases to trimming and J lost 3 bases, with 12 bases between them. The germline CDR1 and CDR2 sequences are SGHRS and YFSETQ.

This clone has only one observation. The chain couples TRBV6-2 or TRBV6-3 to TRBJ2-3; D ambiguous. Germline V lookup: CDR1 MNHEY, CDR2 SVGEGT. Trimming cost V 5 bases and J 6 bases, with 21 bases left between them. This CDR3 has 16 residues. In nucleotides, the CDR3 is TGTGCCAGCAGTGACCCCAGGTGGGCCACCCGGGATACGCAGTATTTT. Its protein is CASSDPRWATRDTQYF.

This chain joins TRBV9 and TRBJ2-7; 9 bases are a match to TRBD1. This CDR3 is 15 amino acids long. After removal of 3 bases from V and 2 bases from J, the junction contained 6 bases not matched to a gene. In germline, CDR1 is SGDLS, CDR2 YYNGEE. The CDR3 is CASSAGTGITYEQYF. DNA of the CDR3: TGTGCCAGCAGCGCCGGGACAGGGATAACCTACGAGCAGTACTTC.

The rearrangement uses TRBV9 and TRBJ2-7; the D gene is possibly TRBD2 (5 bases). Germline CDR1 is SGDLS and CDR2 is YYNGEE. V lost 1 base to trimming and J lost 3 bases, with 11 bases between them. There are 14 residues in the CDR3. The CDR3 DNA reads TGTGCCAGCAGCGTAAAAGCGGATATCTACGAGCAGTACTTC. Its translation is CASSVKADIYEQYF.

The V gene is TRBV11-2, the J gene TRBJ2-5; D gene uncertain. The length of the CDR3 is 11 residues. CDR1 and CDR2 from the germline V gene are SGHAT and FQNNGV. The germline V and J ends were trimmed by 5 bases and 4 bases, with 5 bases remaining between them. CDR3 in DNA: TGTGCCAGCAGCCCGGCAGAGACCCAGTACTTC. This encodes CASSPAETQYF.

The V and J genes are TRBV6-2 or TRBV6-3 and TRBJ1-1; 10 bases line up with TRBD1. Germline assignment: CDR1 MNHEY and CDR2 SVGEGT. V was pared by 2 bases and J by 8 bases, with 11 bases of the junction left unmatched. The CDR3 length is 16 residues. The DNA for the CDR3 is TGTGCCAGCAGTTACGTGGGACAGGGGCGGCGGAGAGAAGCTTTCTTT. Amino acids: CASSYVGQGRRREAFF.

The chain joins TRBV27 to TRBJ2-7; a weak D match, TRBD1 (6 bases). With 2 bases removed from V and 3 bases from J, the gap between germline ends came to 11 bases. The CDR3 extends over 14 amino acids. Germline CDR1 MNHEY, CDR2 SMNVEV (reference sequence). CDR3 sequence: CASSLNREYYEQYF. CDR3 coding DNA: TGTGCCAGCAGTTTAAACAGGGAATACTACGAGCAGTACTTC.

This chain connects TRBV7-6 to TRBJ2-3; 9 bases match TRBD1. This CDR3 spans 16 amino acids. Trimming cost V 4 bases and J 1 base; bases outside gene matches: 6. Germline values: CDR1 SGHVS, CDR2 FNYEAQ. CDR3 region: CASSSGTGRGTDTQYF. The CDR3 DNA reads as TGTGCCAGCAGCTCTGGGACAGGGAGGGGCACAGATACGCAGTATTTT.